These 18 T cell receptor beta chains were sequenced from one sample in a study of T cell responses to AZD1222 COVID-19 vaccine. Method: immunoSEQ multiplex PCR; TCRdb's copy keeps in-frame clones and lacks some. The table lists 95,000 to 150,000 clones, approximately 88% of them singletons. Sequenced material: peripheral blood, taken on day 0 of AZD1222 vaccination. The source is an adult in good health.

V and J are TRBV6-1 and TRBJ1-2; D remains unclear. CDR1 is MNHNS and CDR2 is SASEGT in the germline V gene. The CDR3 totals 14 residues. Trimming pared 1 base from V and 8 bases from J, leaving 14 bases between. CDR3 DNA sequence: TGTGCCAGCAGTGAAGACAGCCTCCTGGAGGGCTACACCTTC. This translates into CASSEDSLLEGYTF.

The chain has TRBV7-6 and TRBJ2-1; 9 bases are shared with TRBD2. The CDR3 covers 15 residues. The germline V gene encodes CDR1 SGHVS and CDR2 FNYEAQ. V lost 4 bases to trimming and J lost 2 bases; unmatched junction nucleotides: 3. CDR3 protein: CASSSSGGTYNEQFF. CDR3 in DNA: TGTGCCAGCAGCTCCAGCGGGGGGACCTACAATGAGCAGTTCTTC.

The chain is built from TRBV4-2 and TRBJ1-5, with no clear D. CDR3 length: 12 residues. V lost 4 bases and J 4 bases, leaving 5 bases between the germline ends. Germline CDR1 reads LGHNA; CDR2 reads YNFKEQ. In nucleotides, the CDR3 is TGTGCCAGCAGCCTTCAAAATCAGCCCCAGCATTTT. Residues: CASSLQNQPQHF.

The V and J genes are TRBV27 and TRBJ1-4; 9 bases match TRBD1. The CDR3 contains 14 residues. The junction had 2 bases not matched to a gene; V was cut back by 4 bases and J by 5 bases. Germline assignment: CDR1 MNHEY and CDR2 SMNVEV (reference sequence). In nucleotides, the CDR3 is TGTGCCAGCAGTTATGGACAGGGGAATGAAAAACTGTTTTTT. Translated: CASSYGQGNEKLFF.

The V call is TRBV9, the J call TRBJ1-3; 7 bases are shared with TRBD1. This CDR3 has 19 amino acids. The germline CDR1 and CDR2 sequences are SGDLS and YYNGEE. V shed 4 bases, J shed 0 bases, and the junction held 16 bases outside the gene matches. The CDR3 loop is CASSFSAEPGQSSGNTIYF. For the CDR3, the DNA is TGTGCCAGCAGCTTCTCCGCTGAACCGGGACAGAGCTCTGGAAACACCATATATTTT.

This sequence joins TRBV6-2 or TRBV6-3 and TRBJ2-3; D uncertain. The V gene's germline CDR1 is MNHEY and CDR2 SVGEGT. V lost 5 bases to trimming and J lost 0 bases, with 12 bases between them. The CDR3 contains 15 residues. The chain's CDR3 is CASSKRRESTDTQYF. The CDR3, as DNA: TGTGCCAGCAGTAAAAGAAGAGAAAGCACAGATACGCAGTATTTT.

This chain uses TRBV10-2 with TRBJ1-6; 7 positions match TRBD1. Losses at the gene ends were 3 bases for V and 0 bases for J; bases not matched to a gene: 5. Per germline, CDR1 WSHSY and CDR2 SAAADI. The CDR3 loop spans 17 amino acids. CDR3 DNA sequence: TGCGCCAGCAGTGATGGGGGACAGAGCTCCTATAATTCACCCCTCCACTTT. Translating gives CASSDGGQSSYNSPLHF.

This chain joins TRBV4-1 and TRBJ2-7, with D possibly TRBD1 on 5 matching bases. V was shortened by 1 base and J by 3 bases, with 22 bases between the two germline ends. The CDR3 extends over 18 amino acids. The germline V gene has CDR1 MGHRA and CDR2 YSYEKL. CDR3 protein: CASSQVYSVLGPIYEQYF. Here the CDR3 DNA reads TGCGCCAGCAGCCAAGTTTACTCGGTGCTGGGGCCCATCTACGAGCAGTACTTC.

The genes are TRBV4-3 and TRBJ2-5, with D perhaps TRBD2 (6 bases). The CDR3 contains 14 residues. The germline gives CDR1 LGHNA, CDR2 YSLEER. Between the trimmed V and J ends, which lost 3 bases and 5 bases, there was a span of 13 bases. CDR3 region: CASSHFPGDETQYF. The CDR3 DNA reads as TGCGCCAGCAGCCACTTTCCGGGGGATGAGACCCAGTACTTC.

This clone was detected a few times. The V and J genes are TRBV6-5 and TRBJ1-1; D is ambiguous. Trimming shortened V by 5 bases and J by 1 base, and 11 bases separated the two germline ends. CDR1 is MNHEY, CDR2 SVGAGI, per germline. The CDR3 has 14 amino acids. CDR3: CASSPDLWNTEAFF. The CDR3, as DNA: TGTGCCAGCAGTCCAGATTTGTGGAACACTGAAGCTTTCTTT.

This chain joins TRBV28 and TRBJ1-2, with a weak D call TRBD1 (5 bases). The V end lost 6 bases, the J end lost 4 bases, and 12 bases lay between the germline ends. Germline V gene lookup returns CDR1 MDHEN and CDR2 SYDVKM. CDR3 length: 13 amino acids. CDR3 sequence: CASRRDRVYGYTF. The DNA for the CDR3 is TGTGCCAGCAGACGCGACAGAGTCTATGGCTACACCTTC.

The chain recombines TRBV2 with TRBJ2-2, with 8 bases that match TRBD1. In germline, CDR1 is SNHLY, CDR2 FYNNEI. V shed 7 bases and J 4 bases; nucleotides not matched to a gene: 5. The CDR3 runs 14 residues. The CDR3 sequence is CASTRQGTTGELFF. The CDR3 DNA reads TGTGCCAGCACCAGACAGGGGACCACCGGGGAGCTGTTTTTT.

This chain links TRBV14 with TRBJ2-3; D is uncertain. CDR1 and CDR2 (germline): SGHDN, FVKESK. The CDR3 is 16 residues long. V was clipped by 4 bases and J by 2 bases, with 16 bases between them. CDR3 protein: CASSPRVSRSTDTQYF. CDR3 DNA sequence: TGTGCCAGCAGCCCAAGGGTGAGTCGGTCCACAGATACGCAGTATTTT. Full variable domain (outside the CDR3, taken from reference TRBV14 and TRBJ2-3): EAGVTQFPSHSVIEKGQTVTLRCDPISGHDNLYWYRRVMGKEIKFLLHFVKESKQDESGMPNNRFLAERTGGTYSTLKVQPAELEDSGVYFCASSPRVSRSTDTQYFGPGTRLTVL.

This clone turned up a few times. For the CDR3, the DNA is TGTGCCAGTATTCTGGACACTGAAGCTTTCTTT. Amino acids: CASILDTEAFF. The gene calls are TRBV19 and TRBJ1-1; unclear D gene. V gave up 7 bases and J gave up 3 bases, with 6 bases separating them. Looked up from germline, CDR1 is LNHDA and CDR2 is SQIVND (reference sequence). The CDR3 has 11 residues.

J is TRBJ2-7 and V is TRBV2, with a tentative D call TRBD1 (5 bases). V was shortened by 4 bases and J by 1 base, with 14 bases between the two germline ends. The CDR3 totals 15 residues. From germline, CDR1 is SNHLY and CDR2 FYNNEI. The CDR3 region has the DNA TGTGCCAGCAGTGGGTTAGGGGAAATATCCTACGAGCAGTACTTC. Translating it yields CASSGLGEISYEQYF.

This clone was counted a single time. The gene calls are TRBV18 and TRBJ2-7, with D perhaps TRBD1 (5 bases). The germline V and J ends were trimmed by 6 bases and 0 bases, with 12 bases remaining between them. This CDR3 contains 14 residues. Germline CDR1 KGHSH, CDR2 LQKENI. This chain's CDR3 is CASSLGASSYEQYF. Here the CDR3 DNA reads TGTGCCAGCTCGCTTGGGGCTAGCTCCTACGAGCAGTACTTC.

This chain joins TRBV4-3 and TRBJ2-3; tentatively, D is TRBD1 (5 bases). Trimming stripped 4 bases from V and 0 bases from J, with 14 bases between. Germline CDR1 and CDR2: LGHNA and YSLEER. The CDR3 extends over 16 amino acids. CDR3 in DNA: TGCGCCAGCAGCCCACAGGCGCTTACTAGCACAGATACGCAGTATTTT. Translating it yields CASSPQALTSTDTQYF.

The rearrangement uses TRBV15 and TRBJ1-2, with TRBD1 matching 9 bases. Germline CDR1 reads LNHNV; CDR2 reads YYDKDF (reference sequence). This CDR3 has 14 residues. Trimming cost V 5 bases and J 5 bases; bases outside gene matches: 6. CDR3 region: CATSPGQGIYGYTF. CDR3 coding DNA: TGTGCCACCAGCCCGGGACAGGGCATTTATGGCTACACCTTC.